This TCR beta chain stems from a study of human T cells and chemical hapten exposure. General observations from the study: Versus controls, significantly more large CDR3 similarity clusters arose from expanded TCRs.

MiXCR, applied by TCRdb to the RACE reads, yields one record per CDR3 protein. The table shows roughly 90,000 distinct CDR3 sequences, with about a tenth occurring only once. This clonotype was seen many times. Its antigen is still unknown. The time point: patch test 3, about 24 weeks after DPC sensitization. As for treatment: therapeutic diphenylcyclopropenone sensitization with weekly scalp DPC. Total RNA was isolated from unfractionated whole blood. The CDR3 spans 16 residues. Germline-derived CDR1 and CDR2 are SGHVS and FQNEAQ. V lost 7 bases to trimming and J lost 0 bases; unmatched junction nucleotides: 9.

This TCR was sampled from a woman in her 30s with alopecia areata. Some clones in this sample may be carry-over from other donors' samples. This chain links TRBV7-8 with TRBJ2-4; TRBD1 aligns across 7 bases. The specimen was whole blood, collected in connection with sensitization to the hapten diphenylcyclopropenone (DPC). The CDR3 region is CASTQDRDLAKNIQYF. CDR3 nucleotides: TGTGCCAGCACCCAAGACAGGGACCTAGCCAAAAACATTCAGTACTTC.